This TCR beta chain was retrieved from a study of shared clonotypes between healthy human individuals. The data were produced by immunoSEQ multiplex PCR, yet TCRdb's version contains in-frame clones alone and is incomplete. The sample lists 550,000 to 750,000 clones; around 95% were seen once. Positive CCR7 selection of CD45RO-negative cells yielded the naive CD8 cells, and terminally differentiated effector memory CD45RA+ cells were excluded. V was clipped by 10 bases and J by 8 bases, with 11 bases between them. Germline V gives CDR1 MGHDK, CDR2 SYGVNS. This CDR3 comprises 10 residues. The sequenced material came from naive CD8+ T cells sorted from blood. The TCR comes from a woman aged 25 to 39 in good health. V and J are TRBV25-1 and TRBJ1-2; tentatively, D is TRBD1 (5 bases). CDR3 coding DNA: TGTGCCACCCACTCAGGGGGCTACACCTTC. It translates to CATHSGGYTF.